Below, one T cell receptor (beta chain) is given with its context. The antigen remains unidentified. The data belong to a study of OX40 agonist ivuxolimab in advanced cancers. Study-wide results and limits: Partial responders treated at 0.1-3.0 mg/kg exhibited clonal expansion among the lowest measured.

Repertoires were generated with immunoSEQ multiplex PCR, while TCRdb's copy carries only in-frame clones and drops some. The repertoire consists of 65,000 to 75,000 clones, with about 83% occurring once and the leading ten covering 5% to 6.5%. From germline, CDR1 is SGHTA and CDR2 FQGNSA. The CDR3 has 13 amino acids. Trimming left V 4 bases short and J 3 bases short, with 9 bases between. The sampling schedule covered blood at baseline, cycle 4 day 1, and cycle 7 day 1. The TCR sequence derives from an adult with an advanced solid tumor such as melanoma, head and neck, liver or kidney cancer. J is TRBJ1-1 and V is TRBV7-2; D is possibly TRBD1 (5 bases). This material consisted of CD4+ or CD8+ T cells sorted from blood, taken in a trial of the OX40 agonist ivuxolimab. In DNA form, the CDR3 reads TGTGCCAGCAGCTCTCAGGGTTACACTGAAGCTTTCTTT. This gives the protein CASSSQGYTEAFF.